This TCR beta chain was recovered during a study of cytotoxic CD8 clonotypes in ibrutinib-treated CLL. Turning to the study itself: Among the samples, the mean was around 260,000 productive templates and 85,000 to 100,000 productive rearrangements. Findings and limits, study-wide: In comparison with age-matched healthy donors, baseline clonality was higher and tracked circulating CD8+ T-cell counts. Clonality increased with ibrutinib response but returned toward baseline at progression.

Trimming pared 1 base from V and 1 base from J, leaving 5 bases between. The CDR3 is 13 amino acids. CDR1 is LGHNA and CDR2 is YNFKEQ in the germline V gene. A single count supports this clone. Its target is not known. The repertoire was sequenced with immunoSEQ multiplex PCR; TCRdb's copy has only in-frame clones and lacks some. The sample has over 45,000 clones, around 52% seen once. V is TRBV4-2 and J is TRBJ2-7, with a weak D call TRBD1 (5 bases). The specimen comprised PBMCs, sampled at disease progression, from a patient treated with ibrutinib. This receptor was taken from a human donor with chronic lymphocytic leukemia. The CDR3 region has the DNA TGTGCCAGCAGCCAAGCAGGGTCCTACGAGCAGTACTTC. It encodes CASSQAGSYEQYF.